These 17 T cell receptor beta chains originate from one sample sequenced in a study of control samples from healthy donors and cancer patients. Using immunoSEQ multiplex PCR, the repertoire was profiled, and TCRdb retains in-frame clones only, with some absent. The table lists around 19,000 clones, around 84% of them singletons. The sequencing sample was made of PBMCs. The receptors come from a woman in her 70s with lung cancer.

The chain is built from TRBV5-1 and TRBJ2-2; D is perhaps TRBD2 (5 bases). V was trimmed by 7 bases and J by 4 bases, leaving 17 bases between them. The CDR3 covers 15 residues. Germline V lookup: CDR1 SGHRS, CDR2 YFSETQ. CDR3 nucleotide sequence: TGCGCCAGCTCCGGAGGTAGCAGCGTCACCGGGGAGCTGTTTTTT. Amino acids: CASSGGSSVTGELFF.

The V gene is TRBV19, the J gene TRBJ2-1, with D perhaps given as TRBD1 or TRBD2 (6 bases each). Trimming left V 3 bases short and J 0 bases short, with 9 bases between. The CDR3 is 15 amino acids. The germline CDR1 and CDR2 sequences are LNHDA and SQIVND (reference sequence). The CDR3 region is CASSIWGASYNEQFF. CDR3 DNA sequence: TGTGCCAGTAGTATTTGGGGGGCCTCCTACAATGAGCAGTTCTTC.

V is TRBV30 and J is TRBJ1-1, with D maybe TRBD1 (6 bases). Germline CDR1 and CDR2: GTSNPN and SVGIG (reference sequence). Trimming pared 0 bases from V and 6 bases from J, leaving 17 bases between. This CDR3 has 15 residues. The CDR3 sequence is CAWSVMTGPWAEAFF. The CDR3 DNA reads as TGTGCCTGGAGTGTAATGACAGGACCCTGGGCTGAAGCTTTCTTT. The full variable domain, in which reference TRBV30 and TRBJ1-1 provide the parts outside the CDR3, is SQTIHQWPATLVQPVGSPLSLECTVEGTSNPNLYWYRQAAGRGLQLLFYSVGIGQISSEVPQNLSASRPQDRQFILSSKKLLLSDSGFYLCAWSVMTGPWAEAFFGQGTRLTVV.

This chain connects TRBV28 to TRBJ2-7; D is unclear. The CDR3 is 13 amino acids. V lost 7 bases and J lost 0, with 10 bases in between. Germline CDR1 is MDHEN and CDR2 is SYDVKM. The CDR3 nucleotides are TGTGCCAGCATTTCGGCGGCCTCCTACGAGCAGTACTTC. Translation gives CASISAASYEQYF.

This rearrangement joins TRBV11-3 to TRBJ2-1; 10 nucleotides align to TRBD2. Germline V CDR1 and CDR2: SGHNT, YENEEA. This CDR3 has 17 residues. Unmatched junction bases numbered 11, after V lost 1 base and J lost 8 bases. Here the CDR3 DNA reads TGTGCCAGCAGCTTAGCCGGTCTAGCGGGGGATAAGGATGAGCAGTTCTTC. Amino acid sequence: CASSLAGLAGDKDEQFF.

The rearrangement links TRBV30 to TRBJ1-1, with D unclear. CDR1 and CDR2 (germline): GTSNPN, SVGIG (reference sequence). Trimming removed 1 base from V and 4 bases from J, with 13 bases in between. This CDR3 spans 14 amino acids. DNA of the CDR3: TGTGCCTGGAGTGGCGACCGGGGAAGCACTGAAGCTTTCTTT. This gives the protein CAWSGDRGSTEAFF.

The chain has TRBV5-1 and TRBJ2-2, with D possibly TRBD1 on 6 matching bases. The CDR3 runs 17 residues. Germline-derived CDR1 and CDR2 are SGHRS and YFSETQ. V was shortened by 0 bases and J by 7 bases, with 19 bases between the two germline ends. The CDR3 coding sequence is TGCGCCAGCAGCTTGGCGGAAAACAGGGAAGGAGTCGGGGAGCTGTTTTTT. Its translation is CASSLAENREGVGELFF.

This chain uses TRBV5-4 with TRBJ1-2; D uncertain. V was clipped by 4 bases and J by 2 bases, with 9 bases between them. This CDR3 is built from 13 residues. The V gene's germline CDR1 is SGHNT and CDR2 YYREEE (reference sequence). The CDR3 DNA sequence: TGTGCCAGCAGCGATACAGCCAACTATGGCTACACCTTC. This sequence encodes CASSDTANYGYTF.

The J gene is TRBJ2-4, the V gene TRBV11-2; D remains unclear. The CDR3 is 12 amino acids. Germline V gene lookup returns CDR1 SGHAT and CDR2 FQNNGV. Trimming removed 1 base from V and 13 bases from J, with 11 bases in between. The CDR3 here is CASSLVTPTQYF. Here the CDR3 DNA reads TGTGCCAGCAGCTTAGTAACTCCCACGCAGTACTTC.

The chain links TRBV21-1 to TRBJ2-7. TRBV21-1 is noted as a pseudogene. The CDR3 runs 16 residues. The CDR3 loop is CASGPPGRDGTYEQYF. CDR3 nucleotide sequence: TGTGCCAGCGGCCCCCCGGGACGGGACGGTACCTACGAGCAGTACTTC.

The rearrangement links TRBV30 to TRBJ2-7; a possible D gene is TRBD2 (6 bases). The CDR3 sequence is 13 residues long. Germline V CDR1 and CDR2: GTSNPN, SVGIG (reference sequence). The V end lost 4 bases, the J end lost 4 bases, and 14 bases lay between the germline ends. The CDR3 DNA follows: TGTGCCTGGACCCCGAGGGCGGGATACGAGCAGTACTTC. As protein: CAWTPRAGYEQYF.

The rearrangement joins TRBV5-5 to TRBJ1-1; tentative D call: TRBD1 (6 bases). There are 15 residues in the CDR3. Germline loops: CDR1 SGHKS, CDR2 YYEKEE (reference sequence). Trimming stripped 4 bases from V and 0 bases from J, with 13 bases between. The CDR3 coding sequence is TGTGCCAGCAGCCCGTCAACAGGGATGAACACTGAAGCTTTCTTT. Amino acid sequence: CASSPSTGMNTEAFF.

For the CDR3, the DNA is TGTGCCAGCAGCTTCCTAGCGGGAGGCGTCTACGAGCAGTACTTC. Translation gives CASSFLAGGVYEQYF. The chain joins TRBV7-6 to TRBJ2-7; 11 bases map to TRBD2. J gave up 3 bases and V 3 bases, and 4 bases lay outside the gene matches. CDR3 length equals 15 residues. Germline V CDR1 and CDR2: SGHVS, FNYEAQ.

This clone occurred once. The chain carries TRBV5-6 and TRBJ2-5, with unresolved D. V was trimmed by 7 bases and J by 4 bases, leaving 14 bases between them. The CDR3 sequence is 13 residues long. The germline gives CDR1 SGHDT, CDR2 YYEEEE. The CDR3, as DNA: TGTGCCAGCGGCCTCCCGACGGTAGAGACCCAGTACTTC. Translated: CASGLPTVETQYF.

DNA of the CDR3: TGTGCCAGCAGCTTAGATGGGCGAGCGGGAACGCAGTATTTT. It translates to CASSLDGRAGTQYF. The chain links TRBV7-9 to TRBJ2-3, with TRBD2 identical over 7 bases. V was pared by 1 base and J by 9 bases, with 7 bases of the junction left unmatched. The CDR3 totals 14 residues. CDR1 and CDR2 from the germline V gene are SEHNR and FQNEAQ (reference sequence).

Written as DNA, the CDR3 is TGTGCCAGCAGCCTCATACGCGGGTCAGACAATGAGCAGTTCTTC. Amino acid sequence: CASSLIRGSDNEQFF. The V gene is TRBV7-9, the J gene TRBJ2-1; D possibly corresponds to TRBD2 (5 bases). The CDR3 loop spans 15 amino acids. V was cut by 5 bases and J by 5 bases, with 16 bases left in between. The germline gives CDR1 SEHNR, CDR2 FQNEAQ (reference sequence).

The V and J genes are TRBV27 and TRBJ1-6; D not certain. The CDR3 length is 16 residues. Germline values: CDR1 MNHEY, CDR2 SMNVEV (reference sequence). V was cut by 4 bases and J by 8 bases, with 18 bases left in between. Written as DNA, the CDR3 is TGTGCCAGCAGTTCCCAGGAGGGCGGGATGGATTCACCCCTCCACTTT. Its translation: CASSSQEGGMDSPLHF.